This passage covers 23 T cell receptor beta chains from one sample sequenced in a study of spatial heterogeneity in lung cancer. Antigens of these TCRs are unknown. Regarding the study as a whole: Mutation tallies in tumors tracked expanded intratumoral alpha and beta TCR counts.

TCRdb re-analysed the 5' RACE reads in MiXCR, keeping a single row per CDR3 protein. The sample includes under 20,000 distinct CDR3 sequences, 5.7% seen only once; the top ten take approximately 10%. Time point indicated: sample taken at primary tumor resection. The sample in question was lung tumor tissue, obtained at surgery. These receptors all come from a female donor with early-stage non-small cell lung cancer.

Concerning this clonotype itself: A much larger clone differs from this one at a single base, so this may be a read error. The chain combines TRBV5-1 with TRBJ2-5; 12 bases line up with TRBD1. The germline V gene has CDR1 SGHRS and CDR2 YFSETQ. The CDR3 has 14 residues. The DNA for the CDR3 is TGCGCCAACAGCTTGGGACAGGGGGCTGTGACCCAGTACTTC. Residues: CANSLGQGAVTQYF.

This clonotype was recorded many times. The chain uses TRBV29-1 and TRBJ1-1; TRBD1 aligns across 9 bases. In germline, CDR1 is SQVTM, CDR2 ANQGSEA. The CDR3 spans 13 residues. J gave up 5 bases and V 4 bases, and 5 bases lay outside the gene matches. The CDR3 sequence is CSVARDRVTEAFF. CDR3 DNA sequence: TGCAGCGTTGCCCGGGACAGGGTTACTGAAGCTTTCTTT.

The sample holds many counts of this clonotype. This chain uses TRBV19 with TRBJ1-5, with TRBD1 as a possible D gene (6 bases). Trimming left V 2 bases short and J 5 bases short, with 10 bases between. The CDR3 consists of 14 residues. Per germline, CDR1 LNHDA and CDR2 SQIVND (reference sequence). CDR3 nucleotide sequence: TGTGCCAGTAGTATAAGGGGGTCGGATCAGCCCCAGCATTTT. It translates to CASSIRGSDQPQHF.

Only a few counts were recorded for this clonotype. V is TRBV29-1 and J is TRBJ2-2; D may be TRBD1 or TRBD2 (5 bases each). Germline CDR1 reads SQVTM; CDR2 reads ANQGSEA. The CDR3 has 13 amino acids. With 4 bases removed from V and 1 base from J, the gap between germline ends came to 7 bases. CDR3 amino acids: CSVGGWNTGELFF. Written as DNA, the CDR3 is TGCAGCGTTGGGGGGTGGAACACCGGGGAGCTGTTTTTT.

This clonotype was seen at least ten times. The V and J genes are TRBV2 and TRBJ2-1, with 10 bases aligning to TRBD2. Germline-derived CDR1 and CDR2 are SNHLY and FYNNEI. This CDR3 is 13 amino acids long. V lost 4 bases, J lost 7 bases, and 1 base stayed unmatched. The DNA of the CDR3 is TGTGCCAGCAGTGGGACTAGCGGAAATGAGCAGTTCTTC. Its translation: CASSGTSGNEQFF. The full variable domain, completed using reference TRBV2 and TRBJ2-1, is EPEVTQTPSHQVTQMGQEVILRCVPISNHLYFYWYRQILGQKVEFLVSFYNNEISEKSEIFDDQFSVERPDGSNFTLKIRSTKLEDSAMYFCASSGTSGNEQFFGPGTRLTVL.

Only a few counts were recorded for this clonotype. V and J are TRBV18 and TRBJ2-7; TRBD2 matches at 10 bases. Germline CDR1 and CDR2: KGHSH and LQKENI. The CDR3 runs 15 residues. Trimming removed 3 bases from V and 7 bases from J; junction bases left unmatched: 9. In DNA, the CDR3 is TGTGCCAGCTCACCTTCAGCGGGAGGGCCCAAGGAGCAGTACTTC. Amino acids: CASSPSAGGPKEQYF.

This clonotype has at least ten counts. The V call is TRBV12-3 or TRBV12-4, the J call TRBJ2-2; D gene uncertain. V gave up 6 bases and J gave up 0 bases, with 8 bases separating them. CDR3 length: 14 residues. CDR3 in DNA: TGTGCCAGCAGCTCTTACGCGAACACCGGGGAGCTGTTTTTT. This sequence encodes CASSSYANTGELFF.

This clonotype was observed many times. The chain carries TRBV4-1 and TRBJ2-7, with 10 bases identical to TRBD2. The CDR3 runs to 14 residues. CDR1 is MGHRA, CDR2 YSYEKL, per germline. V lost 4 bases to trimming and J lost 5 bases; unmatched junction nucleotides: 5. CDR3 sequence: CASSPGLAIDEQYF. In nucleotides, the CDR3 is TGCGCCAGCAGCCCGGGACTAGCGATAGACGAGCAGTACTTC.

There are many counts of this clonotype. This chain joins TRBV7-9 and TRBJ2-7, with 8 positions matching TRBD1. CDR3 length: 13 amino acids. Germline CDR1 is SEHNR and CDR2 is FQNEAQ (reference sequence). V gave up 5 bases and J gave up 2 bases; unmatched junction bases: 2. The CDR3 region is CASSRQGTYEQYF. The CDR3 DNA reads as TGTGCCAGCAGCCGACAGGGGACCTACGAGCAGTACTTC.

This clonotype was observed many times. The rearrangement uses TRBV20-1 and TRBJ2-2; no clear D gene. Trimming pared 4 bases from V and 7 bases from J, leaving 10 bases between. The CDR3 has 12 amino acids. Per the germline V gene, CDR1 is DFQATT and CDR2 is SNEGSKA (reference sequence). For the CDR3, the DNA is TGCAGTGCTAACCCCGGAGTCGGGGAGCTGTTTTTT. This translates into CSANPGVGELFF.

By frequency in the sample, this clonotype is medium-sized. The genes are TRBV6-5 and TRBJ2-3; D is uncertain. CDR3 length: 14 residues. Trimming pared 4 bases from V and 2 bases from J, leaving 10 bases between. The germline gives CDR1 MNHEY, CDR2 SVGAGI. CDR3 amino acids: CASSSDGYTDTQYF. The CDR3, as DNA: TGTGCCAGCAGTTCTGACGGTTACACAGATACGCAGTATTTT.

V is TRBV18 and J is TRBJ1-2; the match to TRBD1 covers 7 bases. This CDR3 is 17 amino acids long. Germline V gene sequence: CDR1 KGHSH, CDR2 LQKENI. V shed 6 bases and J 0 bases; nucleotides not matched to a gene: 13. CDR3 sequence (DNA): TGTGCCAGCTCTCCCTCCTCTGGGACAGTTACTAACTATGGCTACACCTTC. Translating it yields CASSPSSGTVTNYGYTF.

This clonotype was seen ten or more times. The chain's CDR3 is CASSKLLNTEAFF. The CDR3 bases are TGTGCCAGCAGTAAGCTATTAAACACTGAAGCTTTCTTT. The chain is built from TRBV6-5 and TRBJ1-1; D call uncertain. The CDR3 spans 13 residues. Looked up from germline, CDR1 is MNHEY and CDR2 is SVGAGI. Trimming stripped 5 bases from V and 2 bases from J, with 9 bases between.

This clonotype appeared many times. V is TRBV6-2 or TRBV6-3 and J is TRBJ1-5, with D possibly being TRBD1 (6 bases). The V gene lost 6 bases and the J gene lost 2 bases, with 14 bases spanning the gap. The CDR3 runs to 15 residues. Germline values: CDR1 MNHEY, CDR2 SVGEGT. CDR3: CASRPDRLGNQPQHF. CDR3 nucleotides: TGTGCCAGCAGACCCGACAGGCTTGGCAATCAGCCCCAGCATTTT.

In this sample, this clonotype turned up many times. For the CDR3, the DNA is TGTGCCAGCAGCGTCGCCGGCGGGGACTACAATGAGCAGTTCTTC. Its translation is CASSVAGGDYNEQFF. The V gene is TRBV7-2, the J gene TRBJ2-1, with D perhaps TRBD2 (6 bases). Trimming pared 5 bases from V and 3 bases from J, leaving 14 bases between. Germline CDR1 is SGHTA and CDR2 is FQGNSA. The length of the CDR3 is 15 residues.

Many counts were recorded for this clonotype. This rearrangement joins TRBV27 to TRBJ2-1, with 8 bases lining up with TRBD2. The CDR3 spans 14 residues. Germline CDR1 MNHEY, CDR2 SMNVEV (reference sequence). V dropped 7 bases and J dropped 6; count of bases not matched to a gene: 8. CDR3 DNA: TGTGCCAGCACCCCGGCGGGGGGATCCAATGAGCAGTTCTTC. Translated: CASTPAGGSNEQFF.

This clonotype was seen many times. This chain uses TRBV28 with TRBJ2-7; unclear D gene. The V and J ends lost 4 bases and 2 bases respectively, with 15 bases between them. CDR3 length: 15 residues. The germline gives CDR1 MDHEN, CDR2 SYDVKM. The CDR3 is CASSSGPSRAYEQYF. The CDR3 bases are TGTGCCAGCAGTTCCGGACCCTCCCGGGCCTACGAGCAGTACTTC.

This clonotype was seen repeatedly, ten times or more. The gene calls are TRBV9 and TRBJ2-7; 12 positions match TRBD2. V lost 2 bases to trimming and J lost 5 bases; unmatched junction nucleotides: 5. The germline V gene has CDR1 SGDLS and CDR2 YYNGEE. The CDR3 consists of 15 residues. As DNA, the CDR3 is TGTGCCAGCAGCGTCGGACTAGCGGGAATGAACGAGCAGTACTTC. Protein sequence: CASSVGLAGMNEQYF.

This clonotype was observed a handful of times. V and J are TRBV29-1 and TRBJ2-6; D call uncertain. V lost 6 bases to trimming and J lost 0 bases, with 12 bases between them. The CDR3 length is 15 residues. From germline, CDR1 is SQVTM and CDR2 ANQGSEA. The CDR3 region has the DNA TGCAGCGTCGTGTTTTGGCTCTCTGGGGCCAACGTCCTGACTTTC. Encoded protein: CSVVFWLSGANVLTF.

Many counts were recorded for this clonotype. The V call is TRBV20-1, the J call TRBJ2-7, with D hard to call. The CDR3 is 13 amino acids. V was shortened by 1 base and J by 2 bases, with 9 bases between the two germline ends. In germline, CDR1 is DFQATT, CDR2 SNEGSKA (reference sequence). CDR3 protein: CSARGEHTYEQYF. The DNA for the CDR3 is TGCAGTGCTAGAGGAGAACACACCTACGAGCAGTACTTC.

This clonotype is medium-sized in the sample. J is TRBJ2-3 and V is TRBV5-6; D unresolved. The CDR3 extends over 14 amino acids. With 4 bases removed from V and 3 bases from J, the gap between germline ends came to 12 bases. The V gene's germline CDR1 is SGHDT and CDR2 YYEEEE. The CDR3 DNA is TGTGCCAGCAGCCCGGAAACCCGGACAGATACGCAGTATTTT. Translating gives CASSPETRTDTQYF.

There are many counts of this clonotype. The chain employs TRBV28 and TRBJ2-3; 13 bases align to TRBD2. V gave up 7 bases and J gave up 6 bases; unmatched junction bases: 7. Germline CDR1 reads MDHEN; CDR2 reads SYDVKM. This CDR3 spans 15 amino acids. The CDR3 DNA sequence: TGTGCCAGCAACGGACTAGCGGGAGACGAGGATACGCAGTATTTT. This codes for CASNGLAGDEDTQYF.

This clonotype was detected many times. The chain employs TRBV28 and TRBJ2-2; 7 nucleotides agree with TRBD2. The CDR3 sequence is 17 residues long. Germline lookup yields CDR1 MDHEN and CDR2 SYDVKM. V lost 7 bases, J lost 0 bases, and 11 bases stayed unmatched. CDR3 region: CASKDRSGKANTGELFF. CDR3 nucleotide sequence: TGTGCCAGCAAAGACCGAAGCGGGAAGGCGAACACCGGGGAGCTGTTTTTT.